The rows below give T cell receptor beta chains drawn from one sample of a study of cytomegalovirus exposure and HLA in healthy donors. Using immunoSEQ multiplex PCR, the repertoire was profiled, and TCRdb retains in-frame clones only, with some absent. Of around 160,000 clones in the sample, approximately 70% were seen once. Sequencing was carried out using PBMCs. Receptor source: a young man in good health and CMV-seropositive. Each CDR3 is given with its conserved first and last residue. The order of the fields is clone size, V gene, D gene, J gene, CDR3 DNA, CDR3 protein. A D gene is named only where the DNA matches it firmly. Expanded clones are given a class, and other clones once, few, many or no size at all.

size: once; V: TRBV5-1; D: .; J: TRBJ2-5; DNA: TGCGCCAGCAGCTTGGGCCAGGTGCAAGAGACCCAGTACTTC; CDR3: CASSLGQVQETQYF
size: .; V: TRBV11-2; D: TRBD2; J: TRBJ2-1; DNA: TGTGCCAGCAGCGCCACGGCTAGCGGGAGCAATGAGCAGTTCTTC; CDR3: CASSATASGSNEQFF
size: .; V: TRBV5-4; D: .; J: TRBJ1-2; DNA: TGTGCCAGCATCAACCCAACGGGGTTGGATGGCTACACCTTC; CDR3: CASINPTGLDGYTF
size: .; V: TRBV6-5; D: TRBD1; J: TRBJ1-1; DNA: TGTGCCAGCAGTAACCCCAGACAGGGGAACACTGAAGCTTTCTTT; CDR3: CASSNPRQGNTEAFF
size: .; V: TRBV2; D: TRBD1; J: TRBJ1-5; DNA: TGTGCCAGTGCGACAGGGGAAAATCAGCCCCAGCATTTT; CDR3: CASATGENQPQHF
size: .; V: TRBV5-1; D: TRBD2; J: TRBJ2-1; DNA: TGCGCCAGCAGCGGCAGCGGGGGGGACTATGAGCAGTTCTTC; CDR3: CASSGSGGDYEQFF
size: .; V: TRBV6-1; D: TRBD2; J: TRBJ2-5; DNA: TGTGCCAGCAGTGAAAACCTTCGGGCTAGCGGGAGTTTACGGCCCCAGTACTTC; CDR3: CASSENLRASGSLRPQYF
size: .; V: TRBV4-1; D: .; J: TRBJ2-1; DNA: TGCGCCAGCAGCCAAGATTGGCGGGAAACCAATGAGCAGTTCTTC; CDR3: CASSQDWRETNEQFF
size: .; V: TRBV7-7; D: .; J: TRBJ2-2; DNA: TGTGCTAGCGGCACAGGTGATAGCGGGGAGCTGTTTTTT; CDR3: CASGTGDSGELFF
size: few; V: TRBV5-1; D: .; J: TRBJ2-2; DNA: TGCGCCAGCAGCTTGAGAAGCGCTGCTAACACCGGGGAGCTGTTTTTT; CDR3: CASSLRSAANTGELFF
size: .; V: TRBV29-1; D: TRBD1; J: TRBJ2-1; DNA: TGCAGCGTCTCCGGGACAGGGTTGAATGAGCAGTTCTTC; CDR3: CSVSGTGLNEQFF
size: .; V: TRBV7-7; D: .; J: TRBJ1-1; DNA: TGTGCTAGCAGCTTATCGGGATCGTCTGAAGCTTTCTTT; CDR3: CASSLSGSSEAFF
size: .; V: TRBV9; D: TRBD2; J: TRBJ2-3; DNA: TGTGCCAGCAGCGTAGTATCGGGGGGACCCACAGATACGCAGTATTTT; CDR3: CASSVVSGGPTDTQYF
size: few; V: TRBV2; D: .; J: TRBJ1-5; DNA: TGTGCCAGCAGCGGGTATCAGGGAAAGCCCCAGCATTTT; CDR3: CASSGYQGKPQHF
size: .; V: TRBV6-4; D: .; J: TRBJ2-5; DNA: TGTGCCAGCAGTGGTCCGGGAGTACTAGAGACCCAGTACTTC; CDR3: CASSGPGVLETQYF
size: .; V: TRBV19; D: TRBD1; J: TRBJ1-5; DNA: TGTGCCAGGAAGAACAGGGGAAGCAATCAGCCCCAGCATTTT; CDR3: CARKNRGSNQPQHF
size: .; V: TRBV6-4; D: TRBD2; J: TRBJ2-3; DNA: TGTGCCAGCACGACCTTAGCGGGAGGAGGAACAGATACGCAGTATTTT; CDR3: CASTTLAGGGTDTQYF
size: .; V: TRBV5-6; D: .; J: TRBJ1-4; DNA: TGTGCCAGCAGCTTGGATGGGGGGAGCCTCAATGAAAAACTGTTTTTT; CDR3: CASSLDGGSLNEKLFF
size: .; V: TRBV7-9; D: .; J: TRBJ1-1; DNA: TGTGCCAGCAGCTCTCGACAGTCTGAAGCTTTCTTT; CDR3: CASSSRQSEAFF
size: .; V: TRBV19; D: TRBD1; J: TRBJ1-5; DNA: TGTGCCAGTAGTAAACCGGGACAGGGAAAGAATCAGCCCCAGCATTTT; CDR3: CASSKPGQGKNQPQHF
size: few; V: TRBV4-1; D: TRBD1; J: TRBJ1-5; DNA: TGCGCCAGCAGCCAGACAGGGACAAATCAGCCCCAGCATTTT; CDR3: CASSQTGTNQPQHF
size: few; V: TRBV27; D: TRBD2; J: TRBJ2-1; DNA: TGTGCCAGCAGTCCGCCCCTAGCGGGAGTTATTGAGCAGTTCTTC; CDR3: CASSPPLAGVIEQFF
size: .; V: TRBV7-3; D: TRBD1; J: TRBJ1-1; DNA: TGTGCCAGCAGCTTTGGACAGGGAATTGGTGAAGCTTTCTTT; CDR3: CASSFGQGIGEAFF
size: .; V: TRBV19; D: .; J: TRBJ1-5; DNA: TGTGCCCTCGAGGGAGGTCAGCCCCAGCATTTT; CDR3: CALEGGQPQHF
size: .; V: TRBV30; D: .; J: TRBJ1-4; DNA: TGTGCCTGGAGCATAGGCGGCGGTGCAACTAATGAAAAACTGTTTTTT; CDR3: CAWSIGGGATNEKLFF
size: few; V: TRBV11-3; D: TRBD1; J: TRBJ1-1; DNA: TGTGCCAGCAGCTTGGCAGGGACAGGGGGAGCTGAAGCTTTCTTT; CDR3: CASSLAGTGGAEAFF
size: .; V: TRBV5-1; D: .; J: TRBJ2-1; DNA: TGCGCCAGCAGGGGAGACGCCCATGAGCAGTTCTTC; CDR3: CASRGDAHEQFF
size: few; V: TRBV4-1; D: TRBD1; J: TRBJ1-2; DNA: TGCGCCAGCAGCCACTTTGGACAGGCCTATGGCTACACCTTC; CDR3: CASSHFGQAYGYTF
size: .; V: TRBV30; D: TRBD2; J: TRBJ2-5; DNA: TGTGCCTGGAGTAAACGCGGGAGGGCCCAAGAGACCCAGTACTTC; CDR3: CAWSKRGRAQETQYF
size: .; V: TRBV6-1; D: .; J: TRBJ2-1; DNA: TGTGCCAGCACGTCAGCGCAGCCGAGAAATGAGCAGTTCTTC; CDR3: CASTSAQPRNEQFF
size: .; V: TRBV4-1; D: TRBD2; J: TRBJ2-2; DNA: TGCGCCAGCAGCCAACGAAGGGGCGAGCGGGGGACCGGGGAGCTGTTTTTT; CDR3: CASSQRRGERGTGELFF
size: .; V: TRBV6-6; D: TRBD1; J: TRBJ1-1; DNA: TGTGCCAGCAGTTACCCGGGACAGGGAATGAACACTGAAGCTTTCTTT; CDR3: CASSYPGQGMNTEAFF
size: .; V: TRBV6-1; D: .; J: TRBJ1-2; DNA: TGTGCCAGCAGTGAAAGACAGGATGATAACTATGGCTACACCTTC; CDR3: CASSERQDDNYGYTF
size: .; V: TRBV30; D: .; J: TRBJ1-4; DNA: TGTGCCTGGAGTGTCGGGGGTGAAAAACTGTTTTTT; CDR3: CAWSVGGEKLFF
size: .; V: TRBV27; D: TRBD1; J: TRBJ1-1; DNA: TGTGCCACTTCGACGGACAGGATCAACACTGAAGCTTTCTTT; CDR3: CATSTDRINTEAFF
size: .; V: TRBV5-6; D: .; J: TRBJ1-1; DNA: TGTGCCAGCAGCTTATTAGTCGACACTGAAGCTTTCTTT; CDR3: CASSLLVDTEAFF
size: .; V: TRBV4-2; D: .; J: TRBJ2-3; DNA: TGTGCCAGCAGCCAATGGGTGGAGACAGCCACAGATACGCAGTATTTT; CDR3: CASSQWVETATDTQYF
size: .; V: TRBV6-6; D: TRBD1; J: TRBJ2-1; DNA: TGTGCCAGCAGTCACTTTTGGGGACAGGGGAATGAGCAGTTCTTC; CDR3: CASSHFWGQGNEQFF
size: .; V: TRBV6-1; D: TRBD2; J: TRBJ2-1; DNA: TGTGCCAGCAGGAGTAGCGGGGGGAATGAGCAGTTCTTC; CDR3: CASRSSGGNEQFF
size: .; V: TRBV5-4; D: TRBD1; J: TRBJ2-2; DNA: TGTGCCAGCAGCCTGGGGACAGGGGGCACCGGGGAGCTGTTTTTT; CDR3: CASSLGTGGTGELFF
size: .; V: TRBV5-6; D: .; J: TRBJ2-2; DNA: TGTGCCAGCAGCTGGGGGGTTACGGACACCGGGGAGCTGTTTTTT; CDR3: CASSWGVTDTGELFF
size: .; V: TRBV14; D: TRBD1; J: TRBJ2-4; DNA: TGTGCCAGCAGCCAAGTACACAGGGGGGTTCAGTACTTC; CDR3: CASSQVHRGVQYF
size: few; V: TRBV19; D: .; J: TRBJ1-3; DNA: TGTGCCAGTAGTAACGGACGAGGTGGAGGAGGCGCTGGAAACACCATATATTTT; CDR3: CASSNGRGGGGAGNTIYF
size: .; V: TRBV29-1; D: .; J: TRBJ2-1; DNA: TGCAGCGTCGGACGCAACCCGGGGGGCGGCGATGAGCAGTTCTTC; CDR3: CSVGRNPGGGDEQFF
size: .; V: TRBV7-8; D: TRBD1; J: TRBJ2-5; DNA: TGTGCCAGCAGCGGAAGGGACAGGGGAGAGACCCAGTACTTC; CDR3: CASSGRDRGETQYF
size: .; V: TRBV9; D: TRBD1; J: TRBJ1-2; DNA: TGTGCCAGCAGCACAACCGACAGGGGAGTCGGTGGCTACACCTTC; CDR3: CASSTTDRGVGGYTF
size: .; V: TRBV11-2; D: .; J: TRBJ1-4; DNA: TGTGCCAGCAGCTTAGACCTATCGGGGGATGAAAAACTGTTTTTT; CDR3: CASSLDLSGDEKLFF
size: .; V: TRBV7-2; D: TRBD1; J: TRBJ1-3; DNA: TGTGCCAGCAGCGCGGACAGGGGGCTGCGAAACACCATATATTTT; CDR3: CASSADRGLRNTIYF
size: .; V: TRBV9; D: .; J: TRBJ2-3; DNA: TGTGCCAGCAGCCCCCAGGTCTCAGATACGCAGTATTTT; CDR3: CASSPQVSDTQYF
size: .; V: TRBV6-4; D: .; J: TRBJ2-1; DNA: TGTGCCAGCAGTGAATTTCCCTTACTCTCCTACAATGAGCAGTTCTTC; CDR3: CASSEFPLLSYNEQFF
size: .; V: TRBV27; D: .; J: TRBJ2-2; DNA: TGTGCCAGCAGTTTCGAACAGGGAATCGGGGAGCTGTTTTTT; CDR3: CASSFEQGIGELFF
size: .; V: TRBV25-1; D: .; J: TRBJ1-6; DNA: TGTGCCAGCGCTCGGACGAAGGGGTCCGATTCACCCCTCCACTTT; CDR3: CASARTKGSDSPLHF
size: few; V: TRBV18; D: .; J: TRBJ1-3; DNA: TGTGCCAGCTCACCTTGGACAGACTTGGACACCATATATTTT; CDR3: CASSPWTDLDTIYF
size: .; V: TRBV5-1; D: .; J: TRBJ2-5; DNA: TGCGCCAGCAGCTCGGACTGGACCCAGTACTTC; CDR3: CASSSDWTQYF
size: .; V: TRBV10-3; D: .; J: TRBJ2-5; DNA: TGTGCCATCAACAGGGCCCAAGAAGAGACCCAGTACTTC; CDR3: CAINRAQEETQYF